This TCR beta chain was identified during a study of regulatory T cells in long-lasting Graves disease. Study-level findings and limits: Persistent patients had more shared public clonotypes (2,741) than new patients (about 870). Favoring TRBV28, TRBJ1-2 and TRBJ2-5 was a feature seen in persistent disease.

The germline V gene encodes CDR1 MDHEN and CDR2 SYDVKM. This CDR3 spans 12 amino acids. J lost 7 bases, V lost 10 bases, and 5 bases had no gene match. This clonotype showed up many times. The antigen is not known. The authors built TCR beta libraries using iRepertoire HTBI primers and Arm-PCR of CDR3 regions. TCRdb re-derived calls from the multiplex PCR reads in MiXCR, one entry per CDR3 protein. The sample records hundreds of thousands of distinct CDR3 sequences, roughly a sixth being singletons. The time point denotes: newly diagnosed GD, antithyroid drugs for less than 3 months. After RNA was extracted from PBMCs, the TCR library was made from it. Diagnoses of Graves' disease were made by American Thyroid Association guidelines. Patients hailed from an endocrinology department in Xi'an, China.

The chain couples TRBV28 to TRBJ2-1, with TRBD1 matching over 9 bases. The receptor's source is a female donor with Graves disease. Sequencing used peripheral blood mononuclear cells (PBMCs), obtained at new diagnosis, from a patient treated with antithyroid drugs. The CDR3 reads CATRQGGNEQFF. The CDR3 DNA is TGTGCCACCAGACAGGGGGGTAATGAGCAGTTCTTC.